The clone carrying this TCR beta chain appeared a few times. Its antigen is not identified. Tagging with unique molecular identifiers was a feature of the TCR beta cDNA libraries. TCRdb analysed the PCR reads with MiXCR anew, one entry per CDR3 protein. The sample consists of around 400,000 distinct CDR3 sequences, approximately 38% of them appearing once. There are 15 residues in the CDR3. V dropped 3 bases and J dropped 0 bases, with 9 bases sitting between them. CDR1 and CDR2 (germline): MDHEN, SYDVKM. This entry is derived from a study of post-analysis software for immune sequencing data. On the study more broadly: The study covered relapsing-remitting, secondary progressive and progressive-relapsing courses of multiple sclerosis.

General study findings and limits: A handful of TRBV segments were significantly more frequent in patients than in controls. TRBV5-6, TRBV5-1 and TRBV20-1 were among these segments. Same-batch preparations were strongly co-clustered by F measure.

Sample: blood. The V and J genes are TRBV28 and TRBJ2-1, with D possibly being TRBD2 (6 bases). The TCR originated in a girl aged 2-10 years with multiple sclerosis. CDR3 protein: CASSFRGSSYNEQFF. CDR3 sequence (DNA): TGTGCCAGCAGTTTCCGGGGGAGCTCCTACAATGAGCAGTTCTTC. Based on the CDR3 plus reference TRBV28 and TRBJ2-1, the full variable domain is DVKVTQSSRYLVKRTGEKVFLECVQDMDHENMFWYRQDPGLGLRLIYFSYDVKMKEKGDIPEGYSVSREKKERFSLILESASTNQTSMYLCASSFRGSSYNEQFFGPGTRLTVL.